This TCR beta chain derives from a study of blood T cell repertoires in COVID-19. Study information: Acute and convalescent COVID-19 samples came from the United States, Italy and Spain. Nucleic acid was either cDNA or gDNA, and it came from T cells, B-cell-depleted T cells, or PBMCs.

This clone was picked up one time. Authors' methods: Estimated nucleated cell counts came from reference gene primer amplification. Sequencing was performed with immunoSEQ multiplex PCR; in TCRdb, only in-frame clones are kept and a portion is missing. V, J and clone size reflect that table, while D and trimming were determined from the DNA. Of some 89,000 clones listed, around 80% are singletons. Germline trimming cut 7 bases from V and 2 bases from J; bases unmatched to any gene: 8. Germline V CDR1 and CDR2: LNHDA, SQIVND (reference sequence). This CDR3 contains 15 residues. The chain couples TRBV19 to TRBJ1-3; TRBD1 agrees at 7 bases. The receptor was derived from a man in his 70s with acute or convalescent COVID-19. The sequenced material came from peripheral blood. The CDR3 is CASTQQGLPGNTIYF. In DNA, the CDR3 is TGTGCCAGTACTCAACAGGGGTTACCTGGAAACACCATATATTTT. Filled out from reference TRBV19 and TRBJ1-3, the complete variable domain reads DGGITQSPKYLFRKEGQNVTLSCEQNLNHDAMYWYRQDPGQGLRLIYYSQIVNDFQKGDIAEGYSVSREKKESFPLTVTSAQKNPTAFYLCASTQQGLPGNTIYFGEGSWLTVV.